The TCR beta chain described here comes from a study of T cells in Graves' hyperthyroidism and ophthalmopathy. Over 18 months, lack of ophthalmopathy progression marked Graves' hyperthyroidism as stable. It was RNA transcripts that yielded the amplified TCR beta CDR3 regions. First-round RT-PCR with HTBI primers amplified the TCR CDR3 region. TCRdb ran MiXCR on the multiplex PCR reads and lists one entry per CDR3 protein. The sample comprises under 130,000 distinct CDR3 sequences, over 45% of which are singletons, and approximately 27% rests with the top ten. Whole-study findings and limits: Researchers found most expanded thyroid clonotypes above 0.001 in blood as well.

Concerning this clonotype itself: The antigen remains unidentified.

Specimen: blood. The TCR comes from a man aged 40-55 years with Graves' hyperthyroidism.

The CDR3 protein is CASSLLAGHDEQFF. The CDR3, as DNA: TGTGCCAGCAGTTTACTAGCGGGACACGATGAGCAGTTCTTC. The V call is TRBV27, the J call TRBJ2-1; 9 positions match TRBD2. The CDR3 sequence is 14 residues long. Trimming removed 2 bases from V and 8 bases from J; junction bases left unmatched: 4. Germline V lookup: CDR1 MNHEY, CDR2 SMNVEV (reference sequence).